This T cell receptor (beta chain) was recovered during a study of blood T cells in healthy people across ages. Study-wide points: When one million T cells were used, diversity estimates were thought to be underestimates.

Germline V gives CDR1 MDHEN, CDR2 SYDVKM. V shed 7 bases and J shed 5 bases, with 14 bases lying between them. This CDR3 region has 14 residues. For the second PCR, which ran for roughly 6 to 12 cycles, a sample-barcoded 5' primer and a J-beta primer mix were used. The template-switch adaptor, which had 12 random nucleotides, put a tag on each cDNA molecule. At least 3 million CDR3-containing paired-end reads were obtained per sample. TCRdb reprocessed the 5' RACE reads with MiXCR, giving one entry per CDR3 protein. The sample includes about 630,000 distinct CDR3 sequences, around 21% of them seen just once. This clonotype has only a few counts. Its target is unknown.

The rearrangement uses TRBV28 and TRBJ1-4; D is possibly TRBD1 (5 bases). Source material: blood. The sequence derives from a man between 65 and 85 years old in good health. As DNA, the CDR3 is TGTGCCAGCACTTTGGGACGGATCAATGAAAAACTGTTTTTT. Translated: CASTLGRINEKLFF.